The rows below give T cell receptor beta chains drawn from one sample of a study of OX40 agonist ivuxolimab in advanced cancers. TCRdb's copy holds only in-frame clones and misses some; the assay was immunoSEQ multiplex PCR. The sample has about 74,000 clones, 86% seen once. Material: CD4+ or CD8+ T cells sorted from blood, obtained in a trial of the OX40 agonist ivuxolimab. The receptor source for this set is an adult with an advanced solid tumor such as melanoma, head and neck, liver or kidney cancer. CDR3s include the opening cysteine and the closing phenylalanine or tryptophan. The D gene is left open where the match is weak. The size field is filled for only some rows; it gives once, few, many or a size class.

abundance	v_gene	d_gene	len	j_gene	CDR3nt	CDR3aa
NA	TRBV25-1	NA	15	TRBJ1-4	TGTGCCAGCAGTGAACTGGGGACCCCTAATGAAAAACTGTTTTTT	CASSELGTPNEKLFF
NA	TRBV7-9	NA	14	TRBJ2-5	TGTGCCAGCAGCCCCCCCGGGGTGGAGGAGACCCAGTACTTC	CASSPPGVEETQYF
NA	TRBV5-1	NA	17	TRBJ2-6	TGCGCCAGCAGCTTGGCCTTATGGGGCGCTGGGGCCAACGTCCTGACTTTC	CASSLALWGAGANVLTF
NA	TRBV5-1	NA	12	TRBJ2-1	TGCGCCAGCAGCTTTCGAGGCAATGAGCAGTTCTTC	CASSFRGNEQFF
NA	TRBV5-1	TRBD1	14	TRBJ2-7	TGCGCCAGCAGACCTGCAGGGGGCCGCTACGAGCAGTACTTC	CASRPAGGRYEQYF
NA	TRBV7-8	NA	12	TRBJ2-5	TGTGCCAGCAGCTCGCCGGGGGAGACCCAGTACTTC	CASSSPGETQYF
NA	TRBV5-6	NA	14	TRBJ2-7	TGTGCCAGCAGCTTTTTTCTGGGATCAAACGAGCAGTACTTC	CASSFFLGSNEQYF
NA	TRBV7-9	NA	14	TRBJ2-2	TGTGCCAGCAGCTTAGCGCGGGGCGCCGGGGAGCTGTTTTTT	CASSLARGAGELFF
NA	TRBV5-1	NA	16	TRBJ2-1	TGCGCCAGCAGCTTGGCTCCGGGGTCCAGCTACAATGAGCAGTTCTTC	CASSLAPGSSYNEQFF
NA	TRBV5-1	TRBD2	16	TRBJ2-7	TGCGCCAGCAGCTTGGGGCTAGCGGGGATATCCTACGAGCAGTACTTC	CASSLGLAGISYEQYF
NA	TRBV7-2	NA	14	TRBJ2-5	TGTGCCAGCTTTGGCGGGGGCTATCAAGAGACCCAGTACTTC	CASFGGGYQETQYF
once	TRBV18	TRBD1	18	TRBJ2-2	TGTGCCAGCTCACCGACTCTAGGACAGGGGGAAAACACCGGGGAGCTGTTTTTT	CASSPTLGQGENTGELFF
NA	TRBV19	TRBD1	12	TRBJ1-2	TGTGCCACCAGACAGGGAAACTATGGCTACACCTTC	CATRQGNYGYTF
NA	TRBV12-5	TRBD1	15	TRBJ1-5	TGTGCTAGTGGTCCCTGGACAGGGCAGGAGCAGCCCCAGCATTTT	CASGPWTGQEQPQHF
once	TRBV6-5	TRBD1	15	TRBJ1-5	TGTGCCAGCAGACAACAGGGGTATAGCAATCAGCCCCAGCATTTT	CASRQQGYSNQPQHF
NA	TRBV5-1	TRBD2	15	TRBJ2-1	TGCGCCAGCAGCTTGGCCACCGGGGGGGCCTCTGAGCAGTTCTTC	CASSLATGGASEQFF
NA	TRBV7-2	TRBD2	16	TRBJ2-1	TGTGCCGGCAGCTTATCGCCCGGACTAGCTGCGAATGAGCAGTTCTTC	CAGSLSPGLAANEQFF
NA	TRBV30	NA	13	TRBJ2-1	TGTGCCTGGAGTACCACCGACGGCAATGAGCAGTTCTTC	CAWSTTDGNEQFF
NA	TRBV9	TRBD2	16	TRBJ2-3	TGTGCCAGCAGCGGGGGATCGGCGGGAGTACCATATACGCAGTATTTT	CASSGGSAGVPYTQYF
many	TRBV2	NA	10	TRBJ2-3	TGTGCCAGCCAGACAGATACGCAGTATTTT	CASQTDTQYF
NA	TRBV18	TRBD1	14	TRBJ1-1	TGTGCCAGCTCACCGGACAGGACGAACACTGAAGCTTTCTTT	CASSPDRTNTEAFF
NA	TRBV7-8	TRBD2	15	TRBJ2-1	TGTGCCAGCAGCCCGACTAGCGGGGGGGCCAATGAGCAGTTCTTC	CASSPTSGGANEQFF
NA	TRBV6-1	NA	14	TRBJ2-5	TGTGCCAGCAAATTGATTCAGATCCAAGAGACCCAGTACTTC	CASKLIQIQETQYF
NA	TRBV4-1	NA	14	TRBJ1-5	TGCGCCAGCAGCCAGCTTTATAGCAATCAGCCCCAGCATTTT	CASSQLYSNQPQHF
NA	TRBV27	TRBD1	15	TRBJ2-1	TGTGCCAGCAGCCCCGACAGGGAAACCTACAATGAGCAGTTCTTC	CASSPDRETYNEQFF
few	TRBV4-2	TRBD1	13	TRBJ2-7	TGTGCCAGCAGCCGGACAGGGTACGACGAGCAGTACTTC	CASSRTGYDEQYF
NA	TRBV6-5	TRBD2	15	TRBJ2-3	TGTGCCAGCAGGGGAGCGGGGGGCGGCACAGATACGCAGTATTTT	CASRGAGGGTDTQYF
NA	TRBV7-9	TRBD2	17	TRBJ2-5	TGTGCCAGCAGCTTAGGGACTAGCGGGGGTTCACAAGAGACCCAGTACTTC	CASSLGTSGGSQETQYF
NA	TRBV6-4	TRBD1	15	TRBJ2-2	TGTGCCAGCAGAATCTATGGGACAGACACCGGGGAGCTGTTTTTT	CASRIYGTDTGELFF
NA	TRBV27	NA	16	TRBJ2-1	TGTGCCAGCAGTCCCGGATTCTTAGGTTATTACAATGAGCAGTTCTTC	CASSPGFLGYYNEQFF
few	TRBV5-6	NA	17	TRBJ1-1	TGTGCCAGCAGCGCCGGGACGGTGGCCTTCGGGAACACTGAAGCTTTCTTT	CASSAGTVAFGNTEAFF
NA	TRBV5-6	NA	16	TRBJ2-7	TGTGCCAGCAGCTTGGTCCCAACAGGGACCCGTTACGAGCAGTACTTC	CASSLVPTGTRYEQYF
NA	TRBV6-1	NA	14	TRBJ2-5	TGTGCCAGCAGTGATCCCCCAGGGGTGGAGACCCAGTACTTC	CASSDPPGVETQYF
once	TRBV21-1	NA	15	TRBJ2-2	TGTGCCAGCAGCAATTGGACAGAGCACACCGGGGAGCTGTTTTTT	CASSNWTEHTGELFF
few	TRBV5-1	NA	14	TRBJ2-2	TGCGCCAGCAGGAGGGACTTAGGATCCGGGGAGCTGTTTTTT	CASRRDLGSGELFF
NA	TRBV10-1	NA	14	TRBJ2-3	TGCGCCAGCAGTGATCTTGGGGCTGCGGATACGCAGTATTTT	CASSDLGAADTQYF
NA	TRBV19	NA	15	TRBJ1-3	TGTGCCAGTAGTATTTCGGCCAACCCTGGAAACACCATATATTTT	CASSISANPGNTIYF
NA	TRBV7-9	NA	11	TRBJ2-1	TGTGCCAGCACCTGGGACTGGAAACAGTTCTTC	CASTWDWKQFF
NA	TRBV4-2	NA	13	TRBJ1-5	TGTGCCAGCAGCCAAGATAGCGGTCAGCCCCAGCATTTT	CASSQDSGQPQHF
NA	TRBV6-5	NA	14	TRBJ1-1	TGTGCCAGCAGAATACACACAGGGAACACTGAAGCTTTCTTT	CASRIHTGNTEAFF